This T cell receptor beta chain was recorded in a study of cytomegalovirus exposure and HLA in healthy donors. The CDR3 has 15 residues. The J segment lost 1 base and the V segment lost 3 bases, leaving 4 bases of the junction unmatched. From germline, CDR1 is SGHRS and CDR2 YFSETQ. Primers: 60 Vbeta forward and 13 Jbeta reverse. The method was immunoSEQ multiplex PCR; TCRdb's version includes in-frame clones alone and lacks a portion of them. The sample lists about 180,000 clones, just under 80% seen once, with less than 2% in the top ten. The chain uses TRBV5-1 and TRBJ2-5, with 9 bases that match TRBD2. The sample comprised PBMCs. This clonotype was sampled from a woman aged 30 to 39 in good health and CMV-seronegative. The DNA for the CDR3 is TGCGCCAGCAGCTCCCTAGCGGGGTCCCAAGAGACCCAGTACTTC. The encoded protein is CASSSLAGSQETQYF.